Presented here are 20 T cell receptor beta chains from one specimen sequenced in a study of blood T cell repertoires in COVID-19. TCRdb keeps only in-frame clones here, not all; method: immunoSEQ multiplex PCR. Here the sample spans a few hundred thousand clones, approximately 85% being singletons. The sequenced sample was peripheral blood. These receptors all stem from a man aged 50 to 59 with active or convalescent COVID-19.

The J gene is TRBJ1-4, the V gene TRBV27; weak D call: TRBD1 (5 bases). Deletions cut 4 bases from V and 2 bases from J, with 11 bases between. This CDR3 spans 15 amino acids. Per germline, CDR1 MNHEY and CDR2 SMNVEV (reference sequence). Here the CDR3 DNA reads TGTGCCAGCAGTTCCCAGGGTTTCACTAATGAAAAACTGTTTTTT. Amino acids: CASSSQGFTNEKLFF.

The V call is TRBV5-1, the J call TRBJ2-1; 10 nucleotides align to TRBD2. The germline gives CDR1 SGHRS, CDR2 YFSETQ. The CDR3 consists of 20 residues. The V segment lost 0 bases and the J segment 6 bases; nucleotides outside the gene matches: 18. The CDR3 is CASSLELSGRASRVFNEQFF. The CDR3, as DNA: TGCGCCAGCAGCTTGGAATTAAGCGGGAGGGCGTCTCGAGTATTCAATGAGCAGTTCTTC.

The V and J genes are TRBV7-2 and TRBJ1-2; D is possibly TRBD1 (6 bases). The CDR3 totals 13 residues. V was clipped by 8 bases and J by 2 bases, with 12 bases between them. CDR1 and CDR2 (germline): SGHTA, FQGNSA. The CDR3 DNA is TGTGCCAGCGCAAATCAGGGGAACTATGGCTACACCTTC. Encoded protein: CASANQGNYGYTF. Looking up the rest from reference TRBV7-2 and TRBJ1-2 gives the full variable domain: GAGVSQSPSNKVTEKGKDVELRCDPISGHTALYWYRQSLGQGLEFLIYFQGNSAPDKSGLPSDRFSAERTGGSVSTLTIQRTQQEDSAVYLCASANQGNYGYTFGSGTRLTVV.

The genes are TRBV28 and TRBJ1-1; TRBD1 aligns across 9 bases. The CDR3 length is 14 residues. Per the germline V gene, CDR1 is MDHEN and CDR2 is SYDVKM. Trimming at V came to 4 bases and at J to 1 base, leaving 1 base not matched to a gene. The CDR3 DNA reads TGTGCCAGCAGTTGGGGACAGGGGAACACTGAAGCTTTCTTT. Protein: CASSWGQGNTEAFF.

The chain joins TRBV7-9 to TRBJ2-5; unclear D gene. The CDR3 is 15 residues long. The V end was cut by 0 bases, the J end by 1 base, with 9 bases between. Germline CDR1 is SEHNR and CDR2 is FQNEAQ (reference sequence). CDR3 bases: TGTGCCAGCAGCTTAGCCATTGGCACCCAAGAGACCCAGTACTTC. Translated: CASSLAIGTQETQYF.

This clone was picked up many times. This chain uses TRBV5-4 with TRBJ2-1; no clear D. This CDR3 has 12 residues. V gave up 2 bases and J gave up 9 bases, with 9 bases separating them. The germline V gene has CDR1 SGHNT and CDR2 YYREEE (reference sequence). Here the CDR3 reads CASSFSGFEQFF. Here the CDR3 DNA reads TGTGCCAGCAGCTTCTCCGGTTTTGAGCAGTTCTTC.

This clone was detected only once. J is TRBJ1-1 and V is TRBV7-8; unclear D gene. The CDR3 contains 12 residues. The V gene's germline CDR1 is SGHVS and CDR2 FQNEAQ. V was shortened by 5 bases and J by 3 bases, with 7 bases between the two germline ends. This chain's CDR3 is CASSPADTEAFF. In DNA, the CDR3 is TGTGCCAGCAGCCCTGCGGACACTGAAGCTTTCTTT. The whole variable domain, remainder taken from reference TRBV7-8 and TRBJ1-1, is GAGVSQSPRYKVAKRGQDVALRCDPISGHVSLFWYQQALGQGPEFLTYFQNEAQLDKSGLPSDRFFAERPEGSVSTLKIQRTQQEDSAVYLCASSPADTEAFFGQGTRLTVV.

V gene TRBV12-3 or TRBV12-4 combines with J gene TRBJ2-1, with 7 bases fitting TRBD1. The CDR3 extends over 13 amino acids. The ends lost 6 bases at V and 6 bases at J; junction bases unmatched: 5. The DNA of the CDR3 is TGTGCCAGCAGATTGGGACAGTCCAATGAGCAGTTCTTC. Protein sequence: CASRLGQSNEQFF.

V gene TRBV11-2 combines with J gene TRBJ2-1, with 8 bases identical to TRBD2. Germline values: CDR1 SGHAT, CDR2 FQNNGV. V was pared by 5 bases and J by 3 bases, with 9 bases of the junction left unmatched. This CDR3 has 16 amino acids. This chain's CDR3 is CASSAKSGRNYNEQFF. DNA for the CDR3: TGTGCCAGCAGCGCCAAGAGCGGGAGAAACTACAATGAGCAGTTCTTC.

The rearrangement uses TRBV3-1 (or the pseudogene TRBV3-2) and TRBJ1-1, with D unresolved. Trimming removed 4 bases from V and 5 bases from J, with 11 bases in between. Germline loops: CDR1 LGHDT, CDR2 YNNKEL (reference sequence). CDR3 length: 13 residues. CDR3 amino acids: CASSPARGTEAFF. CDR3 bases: TGTGCCAGCAGCCCCGCTCGAGGGACTGAAGCTTTCTTT.

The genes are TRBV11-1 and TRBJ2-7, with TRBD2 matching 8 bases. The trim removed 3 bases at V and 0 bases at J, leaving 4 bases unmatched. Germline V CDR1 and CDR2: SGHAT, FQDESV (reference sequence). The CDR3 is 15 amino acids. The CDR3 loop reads CASSLSSGNSYEQYF. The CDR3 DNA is TGTGCCAGCAGCTTGAGTAGCGGGAACTCCTACGAGCAGTACTTC.

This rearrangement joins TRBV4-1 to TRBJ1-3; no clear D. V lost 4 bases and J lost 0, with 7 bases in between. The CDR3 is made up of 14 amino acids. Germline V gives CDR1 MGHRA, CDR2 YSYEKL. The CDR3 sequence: CASSPPGSGNTIYF. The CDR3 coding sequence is TGCGCCAGCAGCCCCCCGGGCTCTGGAAACACCATATATTTT.

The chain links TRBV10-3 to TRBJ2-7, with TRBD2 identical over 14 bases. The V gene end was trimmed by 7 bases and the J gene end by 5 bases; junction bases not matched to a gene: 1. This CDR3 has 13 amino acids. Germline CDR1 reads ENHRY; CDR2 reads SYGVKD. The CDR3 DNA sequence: TGTGCCATCATGGGACTAGCGGGAGACGAGCAGTACTTC. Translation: CAIMGLAGDEQYF.

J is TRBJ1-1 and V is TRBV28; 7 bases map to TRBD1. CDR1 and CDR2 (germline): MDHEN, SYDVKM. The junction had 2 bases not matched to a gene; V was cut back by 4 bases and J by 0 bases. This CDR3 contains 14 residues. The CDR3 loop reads CASSWDRMNTEAFF. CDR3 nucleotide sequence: TGTGCCAGCAGTTGGGACAGAATGAACACTGAAGCTTTCTTT.

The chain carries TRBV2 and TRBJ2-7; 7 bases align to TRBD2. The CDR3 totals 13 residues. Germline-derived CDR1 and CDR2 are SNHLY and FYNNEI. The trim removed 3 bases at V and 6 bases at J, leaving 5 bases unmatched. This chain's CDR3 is CASSERVAGEQYF. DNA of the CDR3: TGTGCCAGCAGTGAGAGGGTAGCGGGCGAGCAGTACTTC.

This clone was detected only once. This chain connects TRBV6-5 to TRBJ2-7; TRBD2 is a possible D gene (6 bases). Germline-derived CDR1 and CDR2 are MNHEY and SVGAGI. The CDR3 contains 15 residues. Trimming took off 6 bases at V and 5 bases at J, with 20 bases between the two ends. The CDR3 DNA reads TGTGCCAGCAGATCCGGGACTGCCCTGGACCACGAGCAGTACTTC. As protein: CASRSGTALDHEQYF.

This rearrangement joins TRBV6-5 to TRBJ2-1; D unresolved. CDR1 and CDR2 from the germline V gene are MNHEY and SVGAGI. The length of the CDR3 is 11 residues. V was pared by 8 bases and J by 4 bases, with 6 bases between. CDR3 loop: CASLSYNEQFF. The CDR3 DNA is TGTGCCAGCTTGAGTTACAATGAGCAGTTCTTC.

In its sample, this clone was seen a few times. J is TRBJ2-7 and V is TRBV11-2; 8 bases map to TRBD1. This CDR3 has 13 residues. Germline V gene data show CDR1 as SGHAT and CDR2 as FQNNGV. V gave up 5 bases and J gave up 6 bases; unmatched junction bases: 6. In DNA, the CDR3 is TGTGCCAGCAGCCAAGGACAGGGCGGCGAGCAGTACTTC. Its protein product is CASSQGQGGEQYF.

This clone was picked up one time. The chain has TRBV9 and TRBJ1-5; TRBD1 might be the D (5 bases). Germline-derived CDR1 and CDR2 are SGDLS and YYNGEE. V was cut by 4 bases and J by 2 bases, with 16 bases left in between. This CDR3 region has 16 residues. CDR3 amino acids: CASSRGTLGGNQPQHF. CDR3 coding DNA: TGTGCCAGCAGCCGGGGGACCCTCGGAGGCAATCAGCCCCAGCATTTT.

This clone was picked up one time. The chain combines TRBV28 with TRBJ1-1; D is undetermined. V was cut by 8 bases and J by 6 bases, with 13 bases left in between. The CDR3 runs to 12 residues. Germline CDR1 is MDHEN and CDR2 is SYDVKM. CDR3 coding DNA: TGTGCCAGCGATGGAAGCGTGGCTGAAGCTTTCTTT. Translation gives CASDGSVAEAFF.